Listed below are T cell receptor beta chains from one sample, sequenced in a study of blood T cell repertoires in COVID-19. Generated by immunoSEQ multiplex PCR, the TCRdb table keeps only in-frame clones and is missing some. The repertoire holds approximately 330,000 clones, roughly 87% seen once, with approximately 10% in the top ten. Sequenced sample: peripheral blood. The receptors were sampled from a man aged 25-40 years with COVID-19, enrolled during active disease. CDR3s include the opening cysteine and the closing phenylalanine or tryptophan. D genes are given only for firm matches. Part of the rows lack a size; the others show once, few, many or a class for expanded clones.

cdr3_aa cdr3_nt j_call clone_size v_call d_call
CASSMDRGDSPLHF TGTGCCAGCAGCATGGACAGGGGTGATTCACCCCTCCACTTT TRBJ1-6 - TRBV9 TRBD1
CASNLGGTGGKTQYF TGTGCCAGCAATTTAGGTGGAACAGGGGGGAAGACCCAGTACTTC TRBJ2-5 - TRBV27 TRBD1
CASSAVTGGTEAFF TGTGCCAGTAGTGCCGTTACAGGGGGCACTGAAGCTTTCTTT TRBJ1-1 few TRBV19 TRBD1
CASSREGGSDTQYF TGTGCCAGCAGCAGGGAGGGAGGGTCAGATACGCAGTATTTT TRBJ2-3 - TRBV5-6 TRBD2
CASSWGQGGNQPQHF TGTGCCAGCAGTTGGGGACAGGGTGGCAATCAGCCCCAGCATTTT TRBJ1-5 - TRBV6-5 TRBD1
CASSQGTAPAYEQYF TGTGCCAGCAGCCAAGGGACAGCCCCTGCCTACGAGCAGTACTTC TRBJ2-7 - TRBV3-1/TRBV3-2 -
CASSFIAGEAFF TGTGCCAGCAGCTTCATCGCGGGGGAAGCTTTCTTT TRBJ1-1 - TRBV5-4 -
CASSFLAGGQSSYNEQFF TGCGCCAGCAGCTTTCTAGCGGGGGGCCAAAGCTCCTACAATGAGCAGTTCTTC TRBJ2-1 - TRBV5-1 TRBD2
CASSRDSVLSGANVLTF TGTGCCAGTAGCAGGGACAGCGTCCTCTCTGGGGCCAACGTCCTGACTTTC TRBJ2-6 - TRBV19 TRBD1
CASSHGQGRAYEQYF TGTGCCAGCAGCCACGGACAGGGGAGGGCCTACGAGCAGTACTTC TRBJ2-7 once TRBV7-9 TRBD1
CASSQGDSAPYEQYF TGCGCCAGCAGCCAAGGGGACTCTGCCCCCTACGAGCAGTACTTC TRBJ2-7 - TRBV4-1 -
CASSQWDSYEQYF TGCGCCAGCAGCCAATGGGACAGCTACGAGCAGTACTTC TRBJ2-7 - TRBV4-3 TRBD1
CASSASGRSGNEQFF TGTGCCAGCAGCGCTAGCGGGAGGTCGGGAAATGAGCAGTTCTTC TRBJ2-1 - TRBV28 TRBD2
CAITARELEGYTF TGTGCCATCACCGCCCGGGAATTGGAGGGCTACACCTTC TRBJ1-2 - TRBV10-3 -
CASSHHGNHGYTF TGTGCCAGCAGCCACCACGGGAATCATGGCTACACCTTC TRBJ1-2 - TRBV3-1/TRBV3-2 -
CASSRRGYNEQFF TGTGCCAGCAGCCGCAGGGGGTACAATGAGCAGTTCTTC TRBJ2-1 - TRBV6-5 TRBD1
CASTQRAGANVLTF TGTGCCAGCACACAGAGGGCCGGGGCCAACGTCCTGACTTTC TRBJ2-6 - TRBV11-1 -
CASRTALWEAYEQYF TGTGCCAGCAGAACGGCGTTGTGGGAGGCCTACGAGCAGTACTTC TRBJ2-7 - TRBV2 -
CASSQEGGRQETQYF TGTGCCAGCAGCCAAGAAGGGGGTCGGCAAGAGACCCAGTACTTC TRBJ2-5 many TRBV4-2 -
CASSSLLAGVADTQYF TGTGCCAGCAGTTCCCTTCTAGCGGGAGTGGCAGATACGCAGTATTTT TRBJ2-3 - TRBV27 TRBD2
CASTKLAGLPDEQFF TGTGCCAGTACCAAACTGGCGGGCCTTCCGGATGAGCAGTTCTTC TRBJ2-1 once TRBV19 -
CASSMDWRQGVYEQYF TGTGCCAGTAGTATGGACTGGCGGCAGGGGGTCTACGAGCAGTACTTC TRBJ2-7 - TRBV19 TRBD1
CASSYYLNQPQHF TGTGCCAGCAGCTACTACTTGAATCAGCCCCAGCATTTT TRBJ1-5 - TRBV7-2 -
CASSLYSQETQYF TGTGCCAGCAGCTTATACTCCCAAGAGACCCAGTACTTC TRBJ2-5 few TRBV7-9 -
CASSPTSAGYTGELFF TGTGCCAGCAGCCCGACTAGCGCAGGCTACACCGGGGAGCTGTTTTTT TRBJ2-2 - TRBV7-9 TRBD2
CAWSVLQGMGTDTQYF TGTGCCTGGAGTGTACTTCAGGGGATGGGTACAGATACGCAGTATTTT TRBJ2-3 - TRBV30 -
CASSQTGGRGGLEQYF TGCGCCAGCAGCCAGACCGGCGGCCGGGGGGGCCTCGAGCAGTACTTC TRBJ2-7 - TRBV4-3 TRBD2
CASSPGLYQETQYF TGTGCCAGCAGCCCAGGGTTATATCAAGAGACCCAGTACTTC TRBJ2-5 - TRBV5-6 -
CASRVQGGSGGEQYF TGCGCCAGCAGGGTGCAGGGGGGCTCTGGGGGCGAGCAGTACTTC TRBJ2-7 - TRBV10-1 -
CASSLGVKQYF TGTGCCAGCAGCTTAGGCGTCAAGCAGTACTTC TRBJ2-7 once TRBV11-3 -
CASSRRWGGDNEQFF TGTGCCAGCAGCCGTAGGTGGGGGGGGGACAATGAGCAGTTCTTC TRBJ2-1 - TRBV7-2 TRBD2
CASSSGLAGDEQYF TGCGCCAGCAGCTCCGGACTAGCCGGCGACGAGCAGTACTTC TRBJ2-7 - TRBV5-1 TRBD2
CASSVDSSLAYEQYF TGTGCCAGCAGCGTGGACAGTTCCTTAGCCTACGAGCAGTACTTC TRBJ2-7 few TRBV7-9 -
CASSQDGTPPETQYF TGTGCCAGCAGCCAAGATGGGACACCCCCAGAGACCCAGTACTTC TRBJ2-5 - TRBV3-1/TRBV3-2 -
CASSQGTGANVLTF TGTGCCAGCAGTCAGGGGACTGGGGCCAACGTCCTGACTTTC TRBJ2-6 - TRBV14 -
CASSIEAASSYNEQFF TGTGCCAGTAGTATTGAAGCGGCCAGCTCCTACAATGAGCAGTTCTTC TRBJ2-1 - TRBV19 -
CASSSGVAGYEQYF TGCGCCAGCAGCAGCGGGGTAGCCGGCTACGAGCAGTACTTC TRBJ2-7 - TRBV5-1 TRBD2
CASSRWGTSGSSGANVLTF TGTGCCAGCAGCCGTTGGGGGACTAGCGGCTCCTCTGGGGCCAACGTCCTGACTTTC TRBJ2-6 - TRBV28 TRBD2
CASSLRDRGRDTQYF TGTGCCAGCAGCCTCCGGGACAGGGGGAGAGATACGCAGTATTTT TRBJ2-3 - TRBV7-9 TRBD1
CASSSAGGLYEQYF TGTGCCAGCAGTTCCGCGGGAGGGCTCTACGAGCAGTACTTC TRBJ2-7 once TRBV6-2/TRBV6-3 TRBD2
CASSLGGYGYTF TGTGCCAGCAGCTTAGGAGGATATGGCTACACCTTC TRBJ1-2 - TRBV7-9 -